Described below is a single TCR beta chain sequence and its context. Its antigen is as yet unknown. This record comes from a study of blood T cells in healthy people across ages. The V and J ends lost 3 bases and 4 bases respectively, with 13 bases between them. The CDR3 length is 14 residues. For the second PCR, which ran for about 6 to 12 cycles, a sample-barcoded 5' primer and a J-beta primer mix were used. TCRdb analysed the 5' RACE reads with MiXCR anew, one entry per CDR3 protein. The sample has around 780,000 distinct CDR3 sequences; around a quarter are singletons. Findings and limits, study-wide: One million T cells yielded diversity estimates that were considered underestimates. Measured against age, TCR beta diversity per million T cells decreased in a roughly linear manner.

These data were likewise used in another study, on T cells of mothers and their children. As reported in that work: The donors comprised more than five children and their three healthy Caucasian mothers.

This receptor was obtained from a boy between 10 and 17 years old in good health. The chain joins TRBV12-3 or TRBV12-4 to TRBJ2-7; D might be TRBD1 (6 bases). Sequenced sample: blood. The DNA of the CDR3 is TGTGCCAGCAGTTTCGATACAGGGCAGTACGAGCAGTACTTC. Protein sequence: CASSFDTGQYEQYF.